This TCR beta chain was recorded in a study of CD8+ T cells in alopecia areata. cDNA serving as the sequencing template came from extracted, reverse transcribed RNA. Some clones are missing from TCRdb's copy, which holds only in-frame ones; the method was immunoSEQ multiplex PCR. The sample includes 80,000 to 100,000 clones, less than 50% of them seen just once. Specimens obtained from alopecia areata patients comprised lesional scalp punch biopsies and peripheral blood. The V and J ends lost 4 bases and 4 bases, in that order; junction bases with no gene match: 13. The CDR3 loop spans 16 amino acids. Germline V CDR1 and CDR2: SGHRS, YFSETQ.

The rearrangement uses TRBV5-1 and TRBJ2-7; 8 positions agree with TRBD1. The receptor was isolated from a human donor with alopecia areata. The sequenced material came from CD4+ T cells sorted from blood. The chain's CDR3 is CASSLTGDNAGYEQYF. As DNA, the CDR3 is TGCGCCAGCAGCCTGACAGGGGACAATGCAGGGTACGAGCAGTACTTC.